The clone carrying this TCR beta chain was observed a few times. Germline CDR1 MRHNA, CDR2 SNTAGT. V shed 6 bases and J shed 3 bases, with 9 bases lying between them. The CDR3 spans 12 residues. The data were taken from a study of blood T cell repertoires in COVID-19. Across the study: Spain, Italy and the United States supplied samples that represented acute and convalescent COVID-19. PBMCs, B-cell-depleted T cells, or T cells provided the cDNA or gDNA that made up the material.

Original processing notes: For nucleated cells, counts were estimated from reference gene primer amplification. Using immunoSEQ multiplex PCR, the repertoire was profiled, and TCRdb retains in-frame clones only, with some absent. D and trimming were read from the DNA, whereas the V and J calls and clone size are those reported in that table. The sample consists of over 85,000 clones, over 70% of them appearing once. The chain combines TRBV6-4 with TRBJ2-7; D remains ambiguous. The sample consisted of peripheral blood. The sequence was obtained from a man between 65 and 80 years old with acute or convalescent COVID-19. The CDR3 loop is CASRPPGYEQYF. The CDR3 bases are TGTGCCAGCAGACCTCCAGGCTACGAGCAGTACTTC.